This T cell receptor (beta chain) came from a study of T cell responses to AZD1222 COVID-19 vaccine. Study-wide results and limits: Repertoires in all cases were sampled only once the peak T cell response had passed. Nearly half of spike-specific TCRs reportedly target variant regions that are unmutated in the B.1.351 and B.1.1.7 variants. Among the donors, most were white British and more were female, and clonal diversity was possibly underestimated.

Second-dose intervals near 4 or 12 weeks were combined. Sequencing used immunoSEQ multiplex PCR; TCRdb keeps in-frame clones, though not all of them. The table has 130,000 to 150,000 clones, 89% seen once. Only one count was recorded for this clone. The antigen is not known. Sequencing was performed on peripheral blood, taken 28 days after the second AZD1222 dose. The clonotype was recovered from an adult who received the AZD1222 COVID-19 vaccine.

In DNA form, the CDR3 reads TGTGCCAGCAGCCAAGGTGTGGGGTATTACGAGCAGTACTTC. Protein product: CASSQGVGYYEQYF. This chain joins TRBV3-1 (or the pseudogene TRBV3-2) and TRBJ2-7; D call uncertain. Germline lookup yields CDR1 LGHDT and CDR2 YNNKEL (reference sequence). Trimming pared 1 base from V and 4 bases from J, leaving 11 bases between. This CDR3 region has 14 residues.